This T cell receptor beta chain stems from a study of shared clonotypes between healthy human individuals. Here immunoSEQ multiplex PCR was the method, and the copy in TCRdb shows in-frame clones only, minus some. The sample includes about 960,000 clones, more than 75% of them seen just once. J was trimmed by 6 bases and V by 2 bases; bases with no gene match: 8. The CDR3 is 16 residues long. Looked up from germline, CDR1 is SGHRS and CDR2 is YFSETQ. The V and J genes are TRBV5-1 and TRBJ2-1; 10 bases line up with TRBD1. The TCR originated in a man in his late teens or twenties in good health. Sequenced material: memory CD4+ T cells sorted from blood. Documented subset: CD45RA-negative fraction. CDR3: CASSFGSGQGFNEQFF. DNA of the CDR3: TGCGCCAGCAGCTTTGGTTCGGGACAGGGGTTCAATGAGCAGTTCTTC.